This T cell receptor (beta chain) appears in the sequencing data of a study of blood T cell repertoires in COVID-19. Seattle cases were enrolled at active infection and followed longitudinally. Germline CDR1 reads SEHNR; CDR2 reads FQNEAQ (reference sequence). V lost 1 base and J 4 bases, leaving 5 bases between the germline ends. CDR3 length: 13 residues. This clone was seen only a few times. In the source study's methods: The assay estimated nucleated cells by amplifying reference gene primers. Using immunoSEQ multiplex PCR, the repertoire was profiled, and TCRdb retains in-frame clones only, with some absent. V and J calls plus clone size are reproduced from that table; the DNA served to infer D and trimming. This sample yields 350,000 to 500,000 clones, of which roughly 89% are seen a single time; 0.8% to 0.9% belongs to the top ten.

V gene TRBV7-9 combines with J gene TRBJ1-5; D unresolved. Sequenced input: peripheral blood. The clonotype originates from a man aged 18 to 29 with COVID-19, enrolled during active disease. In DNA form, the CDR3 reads TGTGCCAGCAGCTTAGGCGTAAATCAGCCCCAGCATTTT. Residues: CASSLGVNQPQHF.